This paragraph reports one T cell receptor (beta chain). The data derive from a study of response to subunit inactivated influenza vaccine. Each CDR3 protein is one row after TCRdb ran MiXCR on the RT-PCR reads. This table holds roughly 150,000 distinct CDR3 sequences, about 11% found once. The CDR3 spans 14 residues. Germline V lookup: CDR1 LGHDT, CDR2 YNNKEL (reference sequence). The ends lost 0 bases at V and 7 bases at J; junction bases unmatched: 3. J is TRBJ2-1 and V is TRBV3-1; 7 bases are shared with TRBD1. This TCR came from a man aged 45-60 years who received an inactivated influenza vaccine. Material: non-naive T cells sorted from PBMCs, obtained roughly 46 days after vaccination. CDR3 DNA sequence: TGTGCCAGCAGCCAAGATCTCAGGGGGAATGAGCAGTTCTTC. Translating it yields CASSQDLRGNEQFF.